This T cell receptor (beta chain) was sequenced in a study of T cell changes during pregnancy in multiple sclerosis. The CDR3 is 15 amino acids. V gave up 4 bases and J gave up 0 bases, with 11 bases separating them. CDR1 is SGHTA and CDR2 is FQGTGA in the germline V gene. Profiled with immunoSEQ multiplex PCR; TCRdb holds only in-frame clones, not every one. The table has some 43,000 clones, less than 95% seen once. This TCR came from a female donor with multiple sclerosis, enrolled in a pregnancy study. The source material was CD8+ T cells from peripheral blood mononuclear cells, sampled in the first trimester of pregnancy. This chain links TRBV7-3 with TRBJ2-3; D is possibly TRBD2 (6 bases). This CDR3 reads CASSSPSESTDTQYF. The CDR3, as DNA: TGTGCCAGCAGCTCTCCTAGCGAGAGCACAGATACGCAGTATTTT.